What follows is one TCR beta chain and its context. Its antigen remains unknown. The entry originates in a study of CXCR3-negative and CXCR3-positive naive CD8 T cells. Study-level findings and limits: Cryopreservation partially lowered CXCR3 expression, so most assays used fresh PBMCs.

This CDR3 comprises 14 residues. Germline V gene data show CDR1 as SGHVS and CDR2 as FNYEAQ. Preparation of TRB cDNA libraries relied on 5' RACE carrying UMI labels. With the 5' RACE reads reprocessed, TCRdb shows one record per CDR3 protein and no DNA. This repertoire comprises 100,000 to 150,000 distinct CDR3 sequences; its ten largest clones make up less than 0.55%. The chain employs TRBV7-6 and TRBJ2-3; the D call of TRBD2 rests on TCRdb alone, since no DNA is present to check it. Specimen: naive CXCR3- CD8+ T cells from blood. Specified subset: CD45RO-CCR7+CD27+CD95- naive CD8+ T cells lacking CXCR3 (TNR3-). The TCR was taken from a human donor in good health. Some clones in this sample may be carry-over from other donors' samples. The CDR3 loop is CASTEGGWADTQYF.